This is a list of T cell receptor beta chains from one sample in a study of control samples from healthy donors and cancer patients. The method was immunoSEQ multiplex PCR; TCRdb's version includes in-frame clones alone and lacks a portion of them. The top ten hold 2% to 2.5% of the sample, which has 120,000 or so clones, 80% to 95% seen once. Material for sequencing was blood. The origin of the receptors is a man aged 18 to 35 in good health. Both conserved end residues are part of each CDR3.

CDR3aa,j_gene,v_gene
CASSPGRNSPLHF,TRBJ1-6,TRBV6-5
CATSGVGRGSFETQYF,TRBJ2-5,TRBV24-1
CATSRDTQPQHF,TRBJ1-5,TRBV15
CASSYSVTGADTQYF,TRBJ2-3,TRBV6-2/TRBV6-3
CASSLEAMGSGEQYF,TRBJ2-7,TRBV7-2
CASRDGGRGNQPQHF,TRBJ1-5,TRBV2
CASSNRDRQETQYF,TRBJ2-5,TRBV7-9
CASSQAGGSYGYTF,TRBJ1-2,TRBV3-1/TRBV3-2
CASGLGGSGANVLTF,TRBJ2-6,TRBV12-5
CASSPSGTSQDEQYF,TRBJ2-7,TRBV18
CASSSNWDTEAFF,TRBJ1-1,TRBV12-3/TRBV12-4
CASSPGQGYQPQHF,TRBJ1-5,TRBV18
CASSLGSSYNEQFF,TRBJ2-1,TRBV28
CASSYSGSRWKEQYF,TRBJ2-7,TRBV6-5
CASSSGTFGNYGYTF,TRBJ1-2,TRBV27
CASSLTGGDGYTF,TRBJ1-2,TRBV28
CASSGVGRNTGELFF,TRBJ2-2,TRBV7-8
CATSRGDGVGDQPQHF,TRBJ1-5,TRBV15
CASSLSFPRTDTQYF,TRBJ2-3,TRBV7-8
CASSLETNGEKLFF,TRBJ1-4,TRBV5-1
CASSALLDSAGGLGGYTF,TRBJ1-2,TRBV6-1
CASSGGTGINYGYTF,TRBJ1-2,TRBV25-1
CASSFTGGTEAFF,TRBJ1-1,TRBV5-4
CSVEEFTAGGYGYTF,TRBJ1-2,TRBV29-1
CASSLGVTSTDTQYF,TRBJ2-3,TRBV7-2
CASSKRPYQETQYF,TRBJ2-5,TRBV19
CASSESGRQNTEAFF,TRBJ1-1,TRBV25-1
CASSESSDTQYF,TRBJ2-3,TRBV3-1/TRBV3-2
CASSRITALGTEAFF,TRBJ1-1,TRBV6-5
CASKPGTMNTGELFF,TRBJ2-2,TRBV2
CASSDRHPSNQPQHF,TRBJ1-5,TRBV6-1
CSVAQGEGNTEAFF,TRBJ1-1,TRBV29-1
CASSEGGLLETQYF,TRBJ2-5,TRBV27
CASSFPDGYTF,TRBJ1-2,TRBV28
CATSDARDGLNQPQHF,TRBJ1-5,TRBV24-1
CASSIEGTAGNTIYF,TRBJ1-3,TRBV19
CASSSQAGVTNSPLHF,TRBJ1-6,TRBV6-5
CASSTRAGEQYF,TRBJ2-7,TRBV5-1
CASSPTGTGHFSPLHF,TRBJ1-6,TRBV2
CASSLEYGATEAFF,TRBJ1-1,TRBV7-2
CSVEGGRGDTGELFF,TRBJ2-2,TRBV29-1
CASSRQTGRQDTQYF,TRBJ2-3,TRBV5-4
CASSLSGAGTDTQYF,TRBJ2-3,TRBV5-1
CATSRDPGQASGGYTF,TRBJ1-2,TRBV15
CASSAQPTGELFF,TRBJ2-2,TRBV2
CASSWTENTEAFF,TRBJ1-1,TRBV28
CASSVERLTDTQYF,TRBJ2-3,TRBV9
CASSPDQDPDTQYF,TRBJ2-3,TRBV5-1
CASSLDGLSNQPQHF,TRBJ1-5,TRBV11-2
CASSEYPGQGDETQYF,TRBJ2-5,TRBV25-1
CASSPGGKIGNQPQHF,TRBJ1-5,TRBV9
CASSYQETQYF,TRBJ2-5,TRBV7-8